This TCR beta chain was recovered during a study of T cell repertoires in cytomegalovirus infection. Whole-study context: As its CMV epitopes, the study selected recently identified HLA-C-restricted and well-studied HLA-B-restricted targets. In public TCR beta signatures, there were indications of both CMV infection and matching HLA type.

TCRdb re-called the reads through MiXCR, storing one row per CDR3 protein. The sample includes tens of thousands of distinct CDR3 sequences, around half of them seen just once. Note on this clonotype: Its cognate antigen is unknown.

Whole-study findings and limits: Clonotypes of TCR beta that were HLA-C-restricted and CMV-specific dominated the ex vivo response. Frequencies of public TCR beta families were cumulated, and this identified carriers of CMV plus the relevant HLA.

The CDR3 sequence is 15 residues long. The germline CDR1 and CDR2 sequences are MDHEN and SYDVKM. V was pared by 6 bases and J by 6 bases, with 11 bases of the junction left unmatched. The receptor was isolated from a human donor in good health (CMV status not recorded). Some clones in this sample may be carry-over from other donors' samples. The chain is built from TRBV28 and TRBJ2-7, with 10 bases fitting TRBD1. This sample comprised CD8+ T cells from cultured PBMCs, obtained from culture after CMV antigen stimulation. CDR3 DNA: TGTGCCAGCAGGAGCGTCGGGGACAGGGGAGGCGAGCAGTACTTC. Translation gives CASRSVGDRGGEQYF.